This T cell receptor (beta chain) derives from a study of CD8 T cells in Susac syndrome. Study background: When blood was drawn, patients with Susac syndrome were on intravenous immunoglobulin alone, on corticosteroids, or therapy-naive.

Random hexamers were used to reverse transcribe about 0.45 to 1 ug of RNA. Amplification of TCR beta CDR3 was carried out by immunoSEQ multiplex PCR, which covered 54 Vbeta and 13 Jbeta segments. TCRdb ran MiXCR on the immunoSEQ multiplex PCR reads and lists one entry per CDR3 protein. The sample includes 80,000 or so distinct CDR3 sequences, roughly 91% of them seen just once. The germline V and J ends were trimmed by 3 bases and 1 base, with 10 bases remaining between them. The CDR3 has 13 amino acids. Germline CDR1 is DFQATT and CDR2 is SNEGSKA (reference sequence). The sample was CD4+ T cells from PBMCs. V and J are TRBV20-1 and TRBJ2-7; D perhaps matches TRBD1 (6 bases). The sequence derives from a human donor with Susac syndrome. CDR3 in DNA: TGCAGTGCTAGGGGGGCAGGGTCCTACGAGCAGTACTTC. This gives the protein CSARGAGSYEQYF.